The subject of this entry is one T cell receptor beta chain. Its antigen is still unknown. PCR used 60 Vbeta primers and 13 Jbeta primers. Here immunoSEQ multiplex PCR was the method, and the copy in TCRdb shows in-frame clones only, minus some. Here the sample spans under 150,000 clones, over 70% being singletons. Germline V CDR1 and CDR2: SEHNR, FQNEAQ (reference sequence). The CDR3 has 15 amino acids. Trimming shortened V by 2 bases and J by 0 bases, and 9 bases separated the two germline ends. This specimen comes from a study of cytomegalovirus exposure and HLA in healthy donors. General study points: Prior analysis indicated that the majority of TCR beta V segments exhibited productivity approximately 87% or approximately 30% of the time. Presence/absence analyses rested on an assumption that sequencing depth was roughly uniform across donors. V- and J-gene trimming of TCR beta was linked (in a later analysis) to a missense DCLRE1C variant. In a later analysis, a genetic analysis reported fewer productive-TCR N-insertions in an Asian-associated ancestry cluster than the cohort average.

V usage is TRBV7-9 and J usage is TRBJ2-3, with a tentative D call TRBD2 (6 bases). The TCR comes from a woman younger than 35 in good health and CMV-seronegative. The sequenced sample was PBMCs. As DNA, the CDR3 is TGTGCCAGCAGCTTATTGGGGGGAAGCACAGATACGCAGTATTTT. Amino acids: CASSLLGGSTDTQYF.